Sequencing of this TCR beta chain was carried out in a study of blood T cell repertoires in COVID-19. About the study: Samples representing acute and convalescent COVID-19 were sourced from the United States, Italy and Spain. Sample material is recorded as cDNA or gDNA derived from T cells, B-cell-depleted T cells, or PBMCs.

Original data processing: Counts of nucleated cells, estimated from reference gene primer amplification, were obtained. The table came from immunoSEQ multiplex PCR; TCRdb's copy has only in-frame clones and leaves some out. V, J and clone size reflect that table, while D and trimming were determined from the DNA. The sample comprises 35,000 or so clones, more than 65% of which are singletons, and over 25% rests with the top ten. The sequencing input was peripheral blood. The receptor comes from an elderly man with active or convalescent COVID-19.

CDR3 nucleotide sequence: TGTGCCAGCAGTCCCCACCGGACAGGAGATCAGCCCCAGCATTTT. This gives the protein CASSPHRTGDQPQHF. The chain employs TRBV6-2 or TRBV6-3 and TRBJ1-5; 7 positions agree with TRBD1. Germline V gene sequence: CDR1 MNHEY, CDR2 SVGEGT. The junction had 9 bases not matched to a gene; V was cut back by 5 bases and J by 5 bases. There are 15 residues in the CDR3.